Listed below are T cell receptor beta chains from one sample, sequenced in a study of CD8+CD57+ T cells in acquired aplastic anemia. Using its own MiXCR run on the reads, TCRdb lists one record per CDR3 protein. The data hold 450,000 to 550,000 distinct CDR3 sequences, with roughly 34% observed a single time. Material for sequencing was sorted CD4+, CD8+, or CD8+CD57+ T cells (not recorded which) from PBMCs. These receptors all stem from a human donor with aplastic anemia. Both conserved end residues are part of each CDR3. The D gene is left open where the match is weak. Size tells how often a clone was seen (once, few, many) or the class of an expanded clone, and some rows leave it out.

d_call: -; j_call: TRBJ2-1; clone_size: many; v_call: TRBV24-1; cdr3_nt: TGTGCCACCAGTGATTCACCCAATGAGCAGTTCTTC; cdr3_aa: CATSDSPNEQFF
d_call: -; j_call: TRBJ1-6; clone_size: -; v_call: TRBV10-3; cdr3_nt: TGTGCCATCAGTGCTGACAGACTAAATTCACCCCTCCACTTT; cdr3_aa: CAISADRLNSPLHF
d_call: TRBD1; j_call: TRBJ1-2; clone_size: few; v_call: TRBV6-2/TRBV6-3; cdr3_nt: TGTGCCAGCAGTCGTCCCGGGACAGGGAACTATGGCTACACCTTC; cdr3_aa: CASSRPGTGNYGYTF
d_call: -; j_call: TRBJ2-3; clone_size: -; v_call: TRBV7-3; cdr3_nt: TGTGCCAGCAGCTTAAACGGGGCTAAGACAGATACGCAGTATTTT; cdr3_aa: CASSLNGAKTDTQYF
d_call: -; j_call: TRBJ2-5; clone_size: few; v_call: TRBV20-1; cdr3_nt: TGCAGTGCTAGGTCATTGGAAGAGACCCAGTACTTC; cdr3_aa: CSARSLEETQYF
d_call: -; j_call: TRBJ2-7; clone_size: -; v_call: TRBV28; cdr3_nt: TGTGCGGTAGGGCGGGGCTCCTACGAGCAGTACTTC; cdr3_aa: CAVGRGSYEQYF
d_call: -; j_call: TRBJ2-3; clone_size: many; v_call: TRBV19; cdr3_nt: TGTGCCAGTTGCTCCGGAGGGGACACAGATACGCAGTATTTT; cdr3_aa: CASCSGGDTDTQYF
d_call: -; j_call: TRBJ2-5; clone_size: -; v_call: TRBV7-7; cdr3_nt: TGTGCCAGCAGCCCATACATAGCCGGGAACCAAGAGACCCAGTACTTC; cdr3_aa: CASSPYIAGNQETQYF
d_call: -; j_call: TRBJ1-2; clone_size: -; v_call: TRBV15; cdr3_nt: TGTGCCACCAGCAGAGATCGGGGAGGGGGCTACACCTTC; cdr3_aa: CATSRDRGGGYTF
d_call: -; j_call: TRBJ1-6; clone_size: many; v_call: TRBV5-1; cdr3_nt: TGCGCCAGCGGCTTGGAAAATCGGAATTCACCCCTCCACTTT; cdr3_aa: CASGLENRNSPLHF
d_call: TRBD2; j_call: TRBJ2-7; clone_size: -; v_call: TRBV20-1; cdr3_nt: TGCAGTGCTAGAGAAAGGACTAGCGGGAGTCCCAAAAAACCCTACGAGCAGTACTTC; cdr3_aa: CSARERTSGSPKKPYEQYF
d_call: -; j_call: TRBJ1-1; clone_size: few; v_call: TRBV7-2; cdr3_nt: TGTGCCAGCAGCAAGCTTAAGGAGAACACTGAAGCTTTCTTT; cdr3_aa: CASSKLKENTEAFF
d_call: -; j_call: TRBJ1-6; clone_size: -; v_call: TRBV5-1; cdr3_nt: TGCGCCAGCAGTCCTCTTAGCGAGCGGAATTCACCCCTCCACTTT; cdr3_aa: CASSPLSERNSPLHF
d_call: TRBD1; j_call: TRBJ1-4; clone_size: -; v_call: TRBV7-8; cdr3_nt: TGTGCCAGCAGCTTAGCTACAGGGGCTTACGGTGAAAAACTGTTTTTT; cdr3_aa: CASSLATGAYGEKLFF
d_call: -; j_call: TRBJ2-1; clone_size: -; v_call: TRBV20-1; cdr3_nt: TGCAGTGCCACCCTCTTACGGACCCGCAACAATGAGCAGTTCTTC; cdr3_aa: CSATLLRTRNNEQFF
d_call: -; j_call: TRBJ1-2; clone_size: many; v_call: TRBV19; cdr3_nt: TGTGCCAGTAGTATTAATGACAGAAACTATGGCTACACCTTC; cdr3_aa: CASSINDRNYGYTF
d_call: -; j_call: TRBJ1-1; clone_size: -; v_call: TRBV10-3; cdr3_nt: TGTGCCTGCAGCTTTCGTTCTACAGGGCACACTGAAGCTTTCTTT; cdr3_aa: CACSFRSTGHTEAFF
d_call: -; j_call: TRBJ1-1; clone_size: -; v_call: TRBV7-8; cdr3_nt: TGTGCCAGCAGCTCCCGGGGTTCGGTTTTGAACACTGAAGCTTTCTTT; cdr3_aa: CASSSRGSVLNTEAFF
d_call: -; j_call: TRBJ2-7; clone_size: -; v_call: TRBV7-8; cdr3_nt: TGTGCCAGCAGCTCCTCGTGGCTCGGGTACGAGCAGTACTTC; cdr3_aa: CASSSSWLGYEQYF
d_call: -; j_call: TRBJ1-1; clone_size: -; v_call: TRBV13; cdr3_nt: TGTGCCAGCAGCCCACGCAAATCAATGAACACTGAAGCTTTCTTT; cdr3_aa: CASSPRKSMNTEAFF
d_call: TRBD1; j_call: TRBJ1-1; clone_size: many; v_call: TRBV19; cdr3_nt: TGTGCCGCAACAGGGGCGATGAACACTGAAGCTTTCTTT; cdr3_aa: CAATGAMNTEAFF
d_call: -; j_call: TRBJ2-6; clone_size: few; v_call: TRBV9; cdr3_nt: TGTGCCAGCAGCCCTCGCCAAGGGATCTCTGGGGCCAACGTCCTGACTTTC; cdr3_aa: CASSPRQGISGANVLTF
d_call: -; j_call: TRBJ2-3; clone_size: many; v_call: TRBV7-3; cdr3_nt: TGTGCCAGCAGCCCCCGTAAGAGGGGATCCACAGATACGCAGTATTTT; cdr3_aa: CASSPRKRGSTDTQYF
d_call: -; j_call: TRBJ1-1; clone_size: -; v_call: TRBV9; cdr3_nt: TGTGCCAGCAGCCTAGACACCGCTGAAGCTTTCTTT; cdr3_aa: CASSLDTAEAFF
d_call: TRBD2; j_call: TRBJ2-7; clone_size: many; v_call: TRBV10-2; cdr3_nt: TGCGCCAGCAGTCCGGGACTAGCTCGAGAGCAGTACTTC; cdr3_aa: CASSPGLAREQYF
d_call: TRBD2; j_call: TRBJ2-7; clone_size: many; v_call: TRBV20-1; cdr3_nt: TGCAGTGCGGAGAGCGGGAGGGCCTACGAGCAGTACTTC; cdr3_aa: CSAESGRAYEQYF
d_call: -; j_call: TRBJ1-2; clone_size: -; v_call: TRBV24-1; cdr3_nt: TGTGCCACCAGTGAACCGGACGGGGCAGGTGGCTACACCTTC; cdr3_aa: CATSEPDGAGGYTF
d_call: TRBD1; j_call: TRBJ2-4; clone_size: few; v_call: TRBV5-1; cdr3_nt: TGCGCCAGCAGCTGGAGACAGGGGACCATTCAGTACTTC; cdr3_aa: CASSWRQGTIQYF
d_call: -; j_call: TRBJ2-3; clone_size: many; v_call: TRBV10-3; cdr3_nt: TGTGCCATCAGTGAGTCGGAGGGATCCACAGATACGCAGTATTTT; cdr3_aa: CAISESEGSTDTQYF
d_call: -; j_call: TRBJ2-7; clone_size: many; v_call: TRBV6-1; cdr3_nt: TGTGCCAGCAGAATAACTAGTACGCCGGAATACTTC; cdr3_aa: CASRITSTPEYF
d_call: TRBD1; j_call: TRBJ2-2; clone_size: few; v_call: TRBV11-2; cdr3_nt: TGTGCCAGCAGCCCCTACGGGACAGCAAACACCGGGGAGCTGTTTTTT; cdr3_aa: CASSPYGTANTGELFF
d_call: TRBD1; j_call: TRBJ2-3; clone_size: -; v_call: TRBV10-3; cdr3_nt: TGTGCCAGTAGTCCCCAAACAGGGGTCTATGGCACAGATACGCAGTATTTT; cdr3_aa: CASSPQTGVYGTDTQYF
d_call: -; j_call: TRBJ2-7; clone_size: -; v_call: TRBV25-1; cdr3_nt: TGTGCCAGCAGCTTTGCCCTCGACGGGGCGGCATACGAGCAGTACTTC; cdr3_aa: CASSFALDGAAYEQYF
d_call: -; j_call: TRBJ1-2; clone_size: many; v_call: TRBV14; cdr3_nt: TGTGCCAGCAGCCATTCGGGGGGTCATGGCTACACCTTC; cdr3_aa: CASSHSGGHGYTF
d_call: -; j_call: TRBJ2-5; clone_size: many; v_call: TRBV7-3; cdr3_nt: TGTGCCAGCAGCCGCAAGCGGGAAGAGACCCAGTACTTC; cdr3_aa: CASSRKREETQYF
d_call: TRBD1; j_call: TRBJ2-3; clone_size: few; v_call: TRBV6-1; cdr3_nt: TGTGCCAGCAGTGTTACAGGGGTTGCAGATACGCAGTATTTT; cdr3_aa: CASSVTGVADTQYF
d_call: TRBD2; j_call: TRBJ2-7; clone_size: -; v_call: TRBV20-1; cdr3_nt: TGCAGTGCTAGAGATTCGGCGGGAGCATACGGGGGCTACGAGCAGTACTTC; cdr3_aa: CSARDSAGAYGGYEQYF
d_call: -; j_call: TRBJ2-1; clone_size: -; v_call: TRBV9; cdr3_nt: TGTGCCAGCAGCCAGCCCGACGAACACTCCTACAATGAGCAGTTCTTC; cdr3_aa: CASSQPDEHSYNEQFF
d_call: -; j_call: TRBJ2-4; clone_size: many; v_call: TRBV2; cdr3_nt: TGTGCCAGCAGTGAAGAGTCGGGAACCCTTTCTCGGTACTTC; cdr3_aa: CASSEESGTLSRYF
d_call: -; j_call: TRBJ1-5; clone_size: -; v_call: TRBV4-3; cdr3_nt: TGCGCCAGCAGCCAAGATTTGAAAGGGGCGAGCAATCAGCCCCAGCATTTT; cdr3_aa: CASSQDLKGASNQPQHF
d_call: TRBD2; j_call: TRBJ2-5; clone_size: few; v_call: TRBV20-1; cdr3_nt: TGCAGTGCTACGACCCTAGCGGGGGGCGGGGAGACCCAGTACTTC; cdr3_aa: CSATTLAGGGETQYF
d_call: -; j_call: TRBJ2-3; clone_size: -; v_call: TRBV20-1; cdr3_nt: TGCAGTGCTAGAGATTCACGGGGTAGCACAGATACGCAGTATTTT; cdr3_aa: CSARDSRGSTDTQYF
d_call: -; j_call: TRBJ2-7; clone_size: once; v_call: TRBV9; cdr3_nt: TGTGCCAGCACCCCCGGGACGGATGCCTACGAGCAGTACTTC; cdr3_aa: CASTPGTDAYEQYF
d_call: -; j_call: TRBJ1-1; clone_size: -; v_call: TRBV30; cdr3_nt: TGTGCCTGGATGGTGCCGCCGGTCACTGAAGCTTTCTTT; cdr3_aa: CAWMVPPVTEAFF
d_call: -; j_call: TRBJ1-5; clone_size: -; v_call: TRBV19; cdr3_nt: TGTGCCAGTGCGGAGGATAGCAATCAGCCCCAGCATTTT; cdr3_aa: CASAEDSNQPQHF
d_call: -; j_call: TRBJ1-3; clone_size: -; v_call: TRBV7-2; cdr3_nt: TGTGCCAGCAGCTTAGCCACGGCCCCTGGAAACACCATATGTTTT; cdr3_aa: CASSLATAPGNTICF
d_call: -; j_call: TRBJ1-3; clone_size: many; v_call: TRBV7-9; cdr3_nt: TGTGCCAGCAGCCCTAATAGAAACACCATATATTTT; cdr3_aa: CASSPNRNTIYF
d_call: -; j_call: TRBJ2-1; clone_size: few; v_call: TRBV20-1; cdr3_nt: TGCAGTGCTAGAGATTTCCGACTAGCCTACAATGAGCAGTTCTTC; cdr3_aa: CSARDFRLAYNEQFF
d_call: -; j_call: TRBJ1-1; clone_size: -; v_call: TRBV20-1; cdr3_nt: TGCAGTGCAACCCGGGGGGTGAGGACTGAAGCTTTCTTT; cdr3_aa: CSATRGVRTEAFF
d_call: -; j_call: TRBJ2-7; clone_size: many; v_call: TRBV5-1; cdr3_nt: TGCGCCAGCAGCGACTCGCGGGGAAACGAGCAGTACTTC; cdr3_aa: CASSDSRGNEQYF
d_call: -; j_call: TRBJ2-7; clone_size: many; v_call: TRBV19; cdr3_nt: TGTGCCAGTAGTATAGGTTCGGCAGGGCTAACCTACGAGCAGTACTTC; cdr3_aa: CASSIGSAGLTYEQYF